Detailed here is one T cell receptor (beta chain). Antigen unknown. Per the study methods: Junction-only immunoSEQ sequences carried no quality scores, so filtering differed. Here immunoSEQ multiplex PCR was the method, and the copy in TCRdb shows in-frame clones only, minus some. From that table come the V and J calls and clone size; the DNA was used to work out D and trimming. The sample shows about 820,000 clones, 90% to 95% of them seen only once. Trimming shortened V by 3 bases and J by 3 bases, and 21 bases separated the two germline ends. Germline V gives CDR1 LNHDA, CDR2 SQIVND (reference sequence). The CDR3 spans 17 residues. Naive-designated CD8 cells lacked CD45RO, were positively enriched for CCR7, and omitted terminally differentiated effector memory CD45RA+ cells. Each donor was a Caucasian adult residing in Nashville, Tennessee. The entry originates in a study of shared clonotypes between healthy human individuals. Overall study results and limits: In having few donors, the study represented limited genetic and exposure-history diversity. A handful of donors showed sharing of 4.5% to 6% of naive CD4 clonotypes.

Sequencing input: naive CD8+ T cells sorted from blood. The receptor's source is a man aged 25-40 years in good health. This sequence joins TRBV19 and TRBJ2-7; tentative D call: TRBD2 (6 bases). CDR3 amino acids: CASSISSRGDSGYEQYF. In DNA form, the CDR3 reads TGTGCCAGTAGTATTTCGAGTCGCGGGGACTCGGGCTACGAGCAGTACTTC.